The clone carrying this T cell receptor beta chain occurred a few times. The antigen remains undetermined. One entry per CDR3 protein results from TCRdb running MiXCR on the 5' RACE reads. The data show about 890,000 distinct CDR3 sequences, with roughly an eighth seen just once and about 1.5% held by the top ten. This sample was taken from a study of identical twins. Study-level findings and limits: Model-predicted out-of-frame TCR alpha sharing fell below observed values in monozygotic twins.

The CDR3 covers 13 residues. The V gene's germline CDR1 is SGHKS and CDR2 YYEKEE (reference sequence). Trimming took off 2 bases at V and 4 bases at J, with 6 bases between the two ends. A further study also used this sample, focusing on yellow fever vaccine responses in identical twins.

The sequence came from a woman younger than 30 in good health. The chain uses TRBV5-5 and TRBJ1-4, with unresolved D. The sample comprised PBMCs. The CDR3 DNA reads TGTGCCAGCAGCTTACTGGATAATGAAAAACTGTTTTTT. The encoded protein is CASSLLDNEKLFF.